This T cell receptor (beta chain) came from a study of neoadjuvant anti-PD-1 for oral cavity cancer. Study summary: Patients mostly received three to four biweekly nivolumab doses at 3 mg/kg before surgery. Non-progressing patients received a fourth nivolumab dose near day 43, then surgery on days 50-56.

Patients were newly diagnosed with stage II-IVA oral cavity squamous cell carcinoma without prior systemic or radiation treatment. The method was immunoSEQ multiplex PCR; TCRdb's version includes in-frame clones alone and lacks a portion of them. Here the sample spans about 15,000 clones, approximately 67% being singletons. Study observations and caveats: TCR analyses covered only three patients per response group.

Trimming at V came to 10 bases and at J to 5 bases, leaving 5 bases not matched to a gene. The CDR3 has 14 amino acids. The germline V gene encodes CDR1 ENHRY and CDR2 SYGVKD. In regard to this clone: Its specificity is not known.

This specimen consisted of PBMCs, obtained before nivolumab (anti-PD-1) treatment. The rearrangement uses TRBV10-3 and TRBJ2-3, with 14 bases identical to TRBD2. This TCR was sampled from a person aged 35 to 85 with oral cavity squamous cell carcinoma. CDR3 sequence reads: CATGLAGGIDTQYF. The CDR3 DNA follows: TGTGCCACAGGACTAGCGGGAGGCATAGATACGCAGTATTTT.